This is a list of T cell receptor beta chains from one sample in a study of T cell responses to AZD1222 COVID-19 vaccine. Repertoires were generated with immunoSEQ multiplex PCR, while TCRdb's copy carries only in-frame clones and drops some. The data show approximately 150,000 clones, around 90% seen once. Specimen: peripheral blood, collected 28 days after the second AZD1222 dose. These receptors were taken from an adult who received the AZD1222 COVID-19 vaccine. Each CDR3 is given with its conserved first and last residue. D genes are given only for firm matches. Only part of the rows carry a size: once, few, many, or a class if the clone is expanded.

j_call d_call clone_size v_call cdr3_nt cdr3_aa
TRBJ1-1 - - TRBV18 TGTGCCAGCTCACCACCGGGGACGGATGAAGCTTTCTTT CASSPPGTDEAFF
TRBJ1-2 - - TRBV3-1/TRBV3-2 TGTGCCAGCAGCCAAGATAAGAAGGAGGGGCCTTGGGGCTACACCTTC CASSQDKKEGPWGYTF
TRBJ2-7 - - TRBV5-1 TGCGCCAGCAGCTTGGATGGTCGACCGTTGGGGCCCTACGAGCAGTACTTC CASSLDGRPLGPYEQYF
TRBJ1-2 - - TRBV29-1 TGCAGCGTTGAAGGAGGGGCACCCTTCTATGGCTACACCTTC CSVEGGAPFYGYTF
TRBJ2-5 - - TRBV6-2/TRBV6-3 TGTGCCAGCAGTCAACCGGGACGGCAAGAGACCCAGTACTTC CASSQPGRQETQYF
TRBJ2-7 - - TRBV12-3/TRBV12-4 TGTGCCACTCGGGACGACGGCTACGAGCAGTACTTC CATRDDGYEQYF
TRBJ2-3 TRBD2 few TRBV6-2/TRBV6-3 TGTGCCAGCAGCGGGACTAGAAGTGGCACAGATACGCAGTATTTT CASSGTRSGTDTQYF
TRBJ2-2 - - TRBV9 TGTGCCAGCAGCGGATCCTTAGCAGTGGACACCGGGGAGCTGTTTTTT CASSGSLAVDTGELFF
TRBJ2-7 - - TRBV4-3 TGCGCCAGCAGCCGAACGGACGGGACGGAGCAGTACTTC CASSRTDGTEQYF
TRBJ1-5 - - TRBV30 TGTGCCTGGAGTGGTGGCGGTAGCAATCAGCCCCAGCATTTT CAWSGGGSNQPQHF
TRBJ2-1 - - TRBV7-8 TGTGCCAGCAGGAAAGGGGTCACCCATGGGAATGAGCAGTTCTTC CASRKGVTHGNEQFF
TRBJ1-1 - - TRBV6-5 TGTGCCAGCACGGACAACCACGGTACTGAAGCTTTCTTT CASTDNHGTEAFF
TRBJ2-5 TRBD2 once TRBV6-2/TRBV6-3 TGTGCCAGCAGTTACGTTCCCGGGACTAGCCACCTACCAGAGACCCAGTACTTC CASSYVPGTSHLPETQYF
TRBJ2-1 TRBD1 - TRBV7-2 TGTGCCAGCAGGCAGGGACAGGGTAACAATGAGCAGTTCTTC CASRQGQGNNEQFF
TRBJ2-2 TRBD1 - TRBV18 TGTGCCAGCTCACGGGACAGATTGAACACCGGGGAGCTGTTTTTT CASSRDRLNTGELFF
TRBJ2-1 - - TRBV2 TGTGCCAGCAGTGAAAGGGTCGCGGTACCCGACAATGAGCAGTTCTTC CASSERVAVPDNEQFF
TRBJ2-5 - once TRBV4-3 TGCGCCAGCAGTCCTGACTGGGGTCAAGAGACCCAGTACTTC CASSPDWGQETQYF
TRBJ1-5 TRBD1 - TRBV19 TGTGCCAGTAGTTTCACCCACAGGGGGAATCAGCCCCAGCATTTT CASSFTHRGNQPQHF
TRBJ1-4 TRBD1 - TRBV27 TGTGCCAGCAGCCGTGACAGGGGTAATGAAAAACTGTTTTTT CASSRDRGNEKLFF
TRBJ2-1 TRBD2 - TRBV19 TGTGCCAGTAGTATGTTGACTAGCGGGTCTTACAAGAGCTCCTACAATGAGCAGTTCTTC CASSMLTSGSYKSSYNEQFF
TRBJ2-1 - - TRBV5-8 TGTGCCAGCAGCCTTAACAACCTCCGGTACAATGAGCAGTTCTTC CASSLNNLRYNEQFF
TRBJ1-2 TRBD1 - TRBV7-9 TGTGCCAGCAGCTCTACCCGGCGGACAGGGGTTGGCTACACCTTC CASSSTRRTGVGYTF
TRBJ2-7 - - TRBV5-4 TGTGCCAGCAGCTTGGACCCTACCAGCTCCTACGAGCAGTACTTC CASSLDPTSSYEQYF
TRBJ1-6 - - TRBV7-8 TGTGCCAGCAGCGGTCGAAGGGACAACTCCGGGTCACCCCTCCACTTT CASSGRRDNSGSPLHF
TRBJ2-1 - - TRBV6-2/TRBV6-3 TGTGCCAGCAGTCTTGAGGACTACAATGAGCAGTTCTTC CASSLEDYNEQFF
TRBJ2-1 - - TRBV9 TGTGCCAGCAGCGTAATGGTAGCGGACAATGAGCAGTTCTTC CASSVMVADNEQFF